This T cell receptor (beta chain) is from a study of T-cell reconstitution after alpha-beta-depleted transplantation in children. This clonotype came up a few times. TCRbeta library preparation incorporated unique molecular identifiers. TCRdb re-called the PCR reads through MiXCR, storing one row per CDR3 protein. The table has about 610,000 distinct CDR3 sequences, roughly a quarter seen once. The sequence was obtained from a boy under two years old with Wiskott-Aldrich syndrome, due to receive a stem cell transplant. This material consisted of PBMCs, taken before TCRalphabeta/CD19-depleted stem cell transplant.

The CDR3 region has the DNA TGTGCCAGCAGTTACGTGGGAGACGGCACAGATACGCAGTATTTT. This encodes CASSYVGDGTDTQYF. This chain links TRBV6-5 with TRBJ2-3, with D possibly being TRBD2 (5 bases). From germline, CDR1 is MNHEY and CDR2 SVGAGI. CDR3 length: 15 residues. V was cut by 2 bases and J by 1 base, with 10 bases left in between.